This T cell receptor (beta chain) was captured by sequencing in a study of T-cell memory formation after mild COVID-19. Study-wide background: The TCR clusters were mostly specific to one donor.

TCRdb re-derived calls from the 5' RACE reads in MiXCR, one entry per CDR3 protein. The sample has around 140,000 distinct CDR3 sequences; 15% to 20% are singletons. In regard to this clonotype: The antigen remains unidentified.

Findings and limits, study-wide: Some responding clones appeared in pre-infection memory, suggesting cross-reactive memory joined. Clones shrinking from day 15 to 85 showed even CD4/CD8 mixes; later expanders tilted CD4+.

The sample was PBMCs or a T cell subset sorted from them (not recorded which). This clonotype originated in an adult woman who had mild COVID-19 (a few samples of this study predate the infection). Cell type and time point are not known.

CDR3 in amino acids: CASSDPLQGEAFF. The CDR3, as DNA: TGTGCCAGCAGTGACCCACTACAGGGGGAAGCTTTCTTT. The V and J genes are TRBV25-1 and TRBJ1-1, with 7 bases aligning to TRBD1. The germline V gene encodes CDR1 MGHDK and CDR2 SYGVNS. Germline trimming cut 3 bases from V and 8 bases from J; bases unmatched to any gene: 6. The CDR3 loop spans 13 amino acids. The full variable domain, in which reference TRBV25-1 and TRBJ1-1 provide the parts outside the CDR3, is EADIYQTPRYLVIGTGKKITLECSQTMGHDKMYWYQQDPGMELHLIHYSYGVNSTEKGDLSSESTVSRIRTEHFPLTLESARPSHTSQYLCASSDPLQGEAFFGQGTRLTVV.